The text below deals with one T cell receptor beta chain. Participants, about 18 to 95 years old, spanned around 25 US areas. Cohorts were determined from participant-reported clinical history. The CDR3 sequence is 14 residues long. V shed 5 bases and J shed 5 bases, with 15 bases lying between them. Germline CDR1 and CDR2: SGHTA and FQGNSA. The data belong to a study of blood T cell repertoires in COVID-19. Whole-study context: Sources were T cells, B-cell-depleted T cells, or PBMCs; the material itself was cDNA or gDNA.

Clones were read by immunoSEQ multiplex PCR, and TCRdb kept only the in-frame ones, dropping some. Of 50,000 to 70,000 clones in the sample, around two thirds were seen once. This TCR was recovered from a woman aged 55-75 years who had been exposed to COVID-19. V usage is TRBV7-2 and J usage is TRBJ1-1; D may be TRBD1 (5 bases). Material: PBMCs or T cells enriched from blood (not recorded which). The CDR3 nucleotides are TGTGCCAGCAGCACCCGACCGACAGAGACTGAAGCTTTCTTT. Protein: CASSTRPTETEAFF. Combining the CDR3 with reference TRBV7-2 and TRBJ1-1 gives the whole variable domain GAGVSQSPSNKVTEKGKDVELRCDPISGHTALYWYRQSLGQGLEFLIYFQGNSAPDKSGLPSDRFSAERTGGSVSTLTIQRTQQEDSAVYLCASSTRPTETEAFFGQGTRLTVV.